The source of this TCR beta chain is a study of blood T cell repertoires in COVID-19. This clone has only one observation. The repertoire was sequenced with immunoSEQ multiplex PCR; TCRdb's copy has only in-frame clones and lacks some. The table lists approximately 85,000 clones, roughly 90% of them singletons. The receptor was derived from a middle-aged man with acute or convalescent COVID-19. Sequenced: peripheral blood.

The CDR3 coding sequence is TGTGTTTATCGGGGGGTGGCCTCCTACGAGCAGTACTTC. As protein: CVYRGVASYEQYF. This chain connects TRBV5-4 to TRBJ2-7, with 7 bases that match TRBD2. Germline V gene lookup returns CDR1 SGHNT and CDR2 YYREEE (reference sequence). The CDR3 is 13 amino acids.